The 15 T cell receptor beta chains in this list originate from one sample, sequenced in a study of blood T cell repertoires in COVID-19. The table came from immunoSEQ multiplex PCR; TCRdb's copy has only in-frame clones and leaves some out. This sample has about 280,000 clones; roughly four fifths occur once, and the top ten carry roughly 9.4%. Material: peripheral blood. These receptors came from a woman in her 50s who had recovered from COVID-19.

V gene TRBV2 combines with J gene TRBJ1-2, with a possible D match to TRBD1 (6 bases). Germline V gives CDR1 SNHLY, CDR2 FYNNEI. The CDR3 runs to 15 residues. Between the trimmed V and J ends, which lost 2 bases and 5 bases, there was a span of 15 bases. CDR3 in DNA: TGTGCCAGCAGTGAAAAAGGCAGGGGAATGTATGGCTACACCTTC. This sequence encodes CASSEKGRGMYGYTF.

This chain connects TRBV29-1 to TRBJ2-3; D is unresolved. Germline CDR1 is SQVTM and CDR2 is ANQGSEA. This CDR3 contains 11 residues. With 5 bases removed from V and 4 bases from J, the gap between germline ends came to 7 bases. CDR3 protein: CSVRLADTQYF. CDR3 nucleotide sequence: TGCAGCGTTCGACTTGCAGATACGCAGTATTTT.

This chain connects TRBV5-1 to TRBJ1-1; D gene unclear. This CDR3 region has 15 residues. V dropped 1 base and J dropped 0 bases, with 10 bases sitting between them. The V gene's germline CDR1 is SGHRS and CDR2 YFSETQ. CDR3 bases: TGCGCCAGCAGCTTGTTGGGCCAGCTGAACACTGAAGCTTTCTTT. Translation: CASSLLGQLNTEAFF.

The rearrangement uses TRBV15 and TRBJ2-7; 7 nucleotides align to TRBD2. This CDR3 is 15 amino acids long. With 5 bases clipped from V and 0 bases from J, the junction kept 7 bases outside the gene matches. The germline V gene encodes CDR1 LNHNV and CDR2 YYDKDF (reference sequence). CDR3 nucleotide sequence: TGTGCCACCAGCCGACCCGGGACTAACTCCTACGAGCAGTACTTC. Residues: CATSRPGTNSYEQYF.

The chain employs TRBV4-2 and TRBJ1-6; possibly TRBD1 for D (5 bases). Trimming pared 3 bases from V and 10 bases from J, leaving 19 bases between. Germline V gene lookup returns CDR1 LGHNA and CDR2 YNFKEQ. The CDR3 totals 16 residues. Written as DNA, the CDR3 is TGTGCCAGCAGCCACCCCCGTACAGGCCTTACATCACCCCTCCACTTT. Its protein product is CASSHPRTGLTSPLHF.

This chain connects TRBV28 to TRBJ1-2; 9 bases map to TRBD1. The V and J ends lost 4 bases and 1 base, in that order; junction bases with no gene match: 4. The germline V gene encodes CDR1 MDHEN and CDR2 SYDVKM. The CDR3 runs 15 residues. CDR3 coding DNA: TGTGCCAGCAGTTCCGGACAGGGGAATAACTATGGCTACACCTTC. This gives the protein CASSSGQGNNYGYTF.

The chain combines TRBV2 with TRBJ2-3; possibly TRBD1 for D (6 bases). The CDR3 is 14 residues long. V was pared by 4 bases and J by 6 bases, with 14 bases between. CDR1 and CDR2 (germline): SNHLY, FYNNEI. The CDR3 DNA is TGTGCCAGCAGTGTGAGGGAAAGGGGGGATACGCAGTATTTT. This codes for CASSVRERGDTQYF. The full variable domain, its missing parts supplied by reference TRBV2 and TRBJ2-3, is EPEVTQTPSHQVTQMGQEVILRCVPISNHLYFYWYRQILGQKVEFLVSFYNNEISEKSEIFDDQFSVERPDGSNFTLKIRSTKLEDSAMYFCASSVRERGDTQYFGPGTRLTVL.

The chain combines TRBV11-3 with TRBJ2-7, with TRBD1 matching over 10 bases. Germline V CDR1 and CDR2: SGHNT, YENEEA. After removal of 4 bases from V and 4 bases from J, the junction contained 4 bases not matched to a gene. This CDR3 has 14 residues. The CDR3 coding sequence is TGTGCCAGCAGCTCCGGGACAGGGGCTTACGAGCAGTACTTC. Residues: CASSSGTGAYEQYF.

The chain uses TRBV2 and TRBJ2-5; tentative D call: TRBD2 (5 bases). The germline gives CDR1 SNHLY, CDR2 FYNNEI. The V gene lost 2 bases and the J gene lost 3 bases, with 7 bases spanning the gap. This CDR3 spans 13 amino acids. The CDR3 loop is CASSEWREETQYF. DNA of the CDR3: TGTGCCAGCAGTGAATGGCGGGAAGAGACCCAGTACTTC. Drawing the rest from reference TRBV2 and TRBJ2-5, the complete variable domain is EPEVTQTPSHQVTQMGQEVILRCVPISNHLYFYWYRQILGQKVEFLVSFYNNEISEKSEIFDDQFSVERPDGSNFTLKIRSTKLEDSAMYFCASSEWREETQYFGPGTRLLVL.

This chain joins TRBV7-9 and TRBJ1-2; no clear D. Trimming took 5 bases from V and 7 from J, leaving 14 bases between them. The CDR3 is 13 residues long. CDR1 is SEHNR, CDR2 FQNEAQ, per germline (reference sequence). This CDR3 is CASSPYRGGGYTF. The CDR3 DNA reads TGTGCCAGCAGCCCATACCGGGGAGGTGGCTACACCTTC.

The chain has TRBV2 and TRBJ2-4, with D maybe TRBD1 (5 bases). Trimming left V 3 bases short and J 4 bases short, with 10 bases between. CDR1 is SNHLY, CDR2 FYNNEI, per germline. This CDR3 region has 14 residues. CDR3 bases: TGTGCCAGCAGTGACCGACAGATAAAAAACATTCAGTACTTC. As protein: CASSDRQIKNIQYF.

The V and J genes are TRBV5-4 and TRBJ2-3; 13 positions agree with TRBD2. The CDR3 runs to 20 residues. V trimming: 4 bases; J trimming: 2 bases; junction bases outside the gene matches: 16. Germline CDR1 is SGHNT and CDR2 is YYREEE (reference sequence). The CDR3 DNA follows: TGTGCCAGCAGCGGGGGAAGACTAGCGGGGGGCCACCCTTCCACAGATACGCAGTATTTT. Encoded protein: CASSGGRLAGGHPSTDTQYF.

For the CDR3, the DNA is TGTGCCAGCAGTGAGGGGACAGTCTCTGGAAACACCATATATTTT. It specifies CASSEGTVSGNTIYF. The chain links TRBV25-1 to TRBJ1-3; 7 nucleotides align to TRBD1. The germline CDR1 and CDR2 sequences are MGHDK and SYGVNS. V was pared by 3 bases and J by 0 bases, with 2 bases of the junction left unmatched. The CDR3 covers 15 residues.

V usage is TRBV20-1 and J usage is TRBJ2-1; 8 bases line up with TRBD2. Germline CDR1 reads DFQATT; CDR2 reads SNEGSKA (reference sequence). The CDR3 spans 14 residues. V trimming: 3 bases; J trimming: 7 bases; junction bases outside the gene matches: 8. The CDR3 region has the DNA TGCAGTGCTAGTCCGCCGGGACTAGGGAATGAGCAGTTCTTC. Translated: CSASPPGLGNEQFF.

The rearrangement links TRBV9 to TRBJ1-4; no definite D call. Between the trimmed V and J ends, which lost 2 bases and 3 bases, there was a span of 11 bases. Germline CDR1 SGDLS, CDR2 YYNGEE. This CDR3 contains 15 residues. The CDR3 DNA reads TGTGCCAGCAGCGTTACGGGGAGGCCTAATGAAAAACTGTTTTTT. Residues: CASSVTGRPNEKLFF.